Given below is one T cell receptor (beta chain) in context. Its antigen is still unknown. Using immunoSEQ multiplex PCR, the repertoire was profiled, and TCRdb retains in-frame clones only, with some absent. In the table there are 140,000 or so clones, about 93% of which are singletons. The sample belongs to a study of graft-versus-host responses after intestinal transplantation. Regarding the study as a whole: The study associated peak circulating GvH clone levels with early post-transplant HvG declines.

V was pared by 5 bases and J by 10 bases, with 10 bases between. Germline V gene sequence: CDR1 SGHRS, CDR2 YFSETQ. This CDR3 contains 11 residues. V usage is TRBV5-1 and J usage is TRBJ2-1; perhaps D is TRBD1 or TRBD2 (5 bases each). The sample here was unstimulated CD4+ T cells sorted from spleen or lymph node cells, taken before intestinal transplant. The receptor's source is a human donor who received an intestinal transplant. For the CDR3, the DNA is TGCGCCAGCAGAGAGGGACCCGAGCAGTTCTTC. Protein: CASREGPEQFF.